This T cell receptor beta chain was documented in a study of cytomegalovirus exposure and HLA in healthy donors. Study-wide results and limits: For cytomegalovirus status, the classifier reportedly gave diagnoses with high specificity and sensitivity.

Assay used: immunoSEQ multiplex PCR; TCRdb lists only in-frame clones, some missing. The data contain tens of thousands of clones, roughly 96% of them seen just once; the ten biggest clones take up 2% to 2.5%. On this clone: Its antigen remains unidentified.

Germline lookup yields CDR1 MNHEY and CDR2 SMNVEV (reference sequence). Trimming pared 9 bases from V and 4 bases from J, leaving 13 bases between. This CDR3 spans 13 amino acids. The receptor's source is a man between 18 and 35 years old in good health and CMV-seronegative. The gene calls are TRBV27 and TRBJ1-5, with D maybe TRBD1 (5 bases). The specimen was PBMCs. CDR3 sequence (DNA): TGTGCCAGTGGGAGGGGACGGAATCAGCCCCAGCATTTT. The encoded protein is CASGRGRNQPQHF.